These 23 T cell receptor beta chains were sequenced from one sample in a study of beta chain features in type 1 diabetes. Study-wide results and limits: Patients with Type 1 diabetes showed moderately but significantly shorter TCRB CDR3s in all four CD4+ subsets.

Since all of the isolated RNA was reverse transcribed, expressed TCRB transcripts were what got sequenced. Sequencing used immunoSEQ multiplex PCR; TCRdb keeps in-frame clones, though not all of them. The data show about 240,000 clones, about 15% seen once. The antigens of these receptors remain unknown. The specimen was naive CD4+ T cells from blood. The source of these receptors is a man aged 30 to 45 with type 1 diabetes.

This clone was counted between two and nine times. The rearrangement joins TRBV9 to TRBJ2-2; D is uncertain. Germline-derived CDR1 and CDR2 are SGDLS and YYNGEE. V dropped 4 bases and J dropped 1 base, with 11 bases sitting between them. The CDR3 runs to 15 residues. The CDR3 is CASSPSPLNTGELFF. The CDR3 DNA sequence: TGTGCCAGCAGCCCCTCCCCCCTGAACACCGGGGAGCTGTTTTTT. The variable domain in full, completed from reference TRBV9 and TRBJ2-2, reads DSGVTQTPKHLITATGQRVTLRCSPRSGDLSVYWYQQSLDQGLQFLIQYYNGEERAKGNILERFSAQQFPDLHSELNLSSLELGDSALYFCASSPSPLNTGELFFGEGSRLTVL.

The chain links TRBV23-1 to TRBJ1-6; D perhaps matches TRBD1 (5 bases). TRBV23-1 is treated as an ORF (open reading frame) with a function not yet certain. The CDR3 loop spans 18 amino acids. Trimming cost V 3 bases and J 4 bases, with 19 bases left between them. CDR3 sequence (DNA): TGCGCCAGCAGTCAGCTGGACAACTTATCTCCATATAATTCACCCCTCCACTTT. Translation gives CASSQLDNLSPYNSPLHF.

This clone was seen a handful of times. The rearrangement joins TRBV7-9 to TRBJ1-1; 10 nucleotides line up with TRBD1. Trimming took 5 bases from V and 6 from J; bases not matched to a gene: 15. Looked up from germline, CDR1 is SEHNR and CDR2 is FQNEAQ (reference sequence). The CDR3 runs to 17 residues. The CDR3 sequence is CASSHRLTGTGDPEAFF. The CDR3 bases are TGTGCCAGCAGCCACCGTTTGACCGGGACAGGGGATCCTGAAGCTTTCTTT.

This chain connects TRBV2 to TRBJ2-4; 9 bases map to TRBD1. The CDR3 sequence is 13 residues long. The V segment lost 8 bases and the J segment 7 bases; nucleotides outside the gene matches: 6. CDR1 SNHLY and CDR2 FYNNEI come from the germline V gene. The CDR3 region has the DNA TGTGCCAGCCGGACAGGGGCTGAGAACATTCAGTACTTC. Encoded protein: CASRTGAENIQYF. Looking up the rest from reference TRBV2 and TRBJ2-4 gives the full variable domain: EPEVTQTPSHQVTQMGQEVILRCVPISNHLYFYWYRQILGQKVEFLVSFYNNEISEKSEIFDDQFSVERPDGSNFTLKIRSTKLEDSAMYFCASRTGAENIQYFGAGTRLSVL.

This chain links TRBV4-1 with TRBJ1-1; possibly TRBD1 for D (5 bases). This CDR3 is 13 amino acids long. CDR1 is MGHRA, CDR2 YSYEKL, per germline. Trimming removed 0 bases at V and 7 bases at J, with 9 bases between. The CDR3 loop is CASSQERGSEAFF. Written as DNA, the CDR3 is TGCGCCAGCAGCCAAGAAAGGGGCAGTGAAGCTTTCTTT.

The chain has TRBV30 and TRBJ2-5; D possibly corresponds to TRBD1 (5 bases). Per the germline V gene, CDR1 is GTSNPN and CDR2 is SVGIG (reference sequence). Deletions cut 0 bases from V and 1 base from J, with 12 bases between. This CDR3 has 15 amino acids. CDR3 amino acids: CAWSVQGLSQETQYF. As DNA, the CDR3 is TGTGCCTGGAGTGTCCAGGGCTTGAGCCAAGAGACCCAGTACTTC.

The chain joins TRBV9 to TRBJ2-7; 8 nucleotides agree with TRBD2. CDR1 SGDLS and CDR2 YYNGEE come from the germline V gene. This CDR3 region has 16 residues. With 3 bases clipped from V and 1 base from J, the junction kept 9 bases outside the gene matches. Here the CDR3 reads CASSGQTSAYSYEQYF. In nucleotides, the CDR3 is TGTGCCAGCAGCGGGCAGACTAGCGCGTATTCCTACGAGCAGTACTTC.

This clone turned up a few times. The chain links TRBV6-1 to TRBJ2-1, with 16 bases that match TRBD2. Germline trimming cut 3 bases from V and 10 bases from J; bases unmatched to any gene: 9. The CDR3 extends over 17 amino acids. Germline CDR1 MNHNS, CDR2 SASEGT. CDR3 residues: CASSDSPGLAGGWEQFF. CDR3 nucleotide sequence: TGTGCCAGCAGTGATTCTCCGGGACTAGCGGGAGGGTGGGAGCAGTTCTTC.

The CDR3 DNA reads TGTGCCAGCAGCAACGGCCCGGCCGGGACTGAAGCTTTCTTT. It encodes CASSNGPAGTEAFF. This chain links TRBV9 with TRBJ1-1; D is unclear. Trimming cost V 4 bases and J 5 bases, with 15 bases left between them. CDR3 length equals 14 residues. Germline V CDR1 and CDR2: SGDLS, YYNGEE.

This clone was detected only a few times. V and J are TRBV29-1 and TRBJ1-1; D call uncertain. The CDR3 is 14 residues long. CDR1 is SQVTM and CDR2 is ANQGSEA in the germline V gene. V gave up 1 base and J gave up 1 base, with 10 bases separating them. The CDR3 DNA reads as TGCAGCGTTGAAGGAGCGCTCGAGAACACTGAAGCTTTCTTT. The encoded protein is CSVEGALENTEAFF.

This clone was seen only a few times. This chain joins TRBV25-1 and TRBJ2-1, with 7 bases fitting TRBD2. After removal of 3 bases from V and 4 bases from J, the junction contained 3 bases not matched to a gene. CDR1 MGHDK and CDR2 SYGVNS come from the germline V gene. The CDR3 loop spans 14 amino acids. The CDR3 spells CASSDLGGYNEQFF. DNA for the CDR3: TGTGCCAGCAGTGATCTGGGAGGGTACAATGAGCAGTTCTTC.

There are a few counts of this clone. J is TRBJ2-1 and V is TRBV9, with a weak D call TRBD1 (5 bases). Trimming pared 0 bases from V and 6 bases from J, leaving 16 bases between. Germline V gene data show CDR1 as SGDLS and CDR2 as YYNGEE. CDR3 size: 16 residues. In nucleotides, the CDR3 is TGTGCCAGCAGCGTAGAAGGAACACTTAGGGGCAATGAGCAGTTCTTC. Its translation is CASSVEGTLRGNEQFF.

The CDR3 region has the DNA TGTGCCAGCAGCAATTGGGACAGGGGGCCGGGGGAGCTGTTTTTT. Its protein is CASSNWDRGPGELFF. The chain carries TRBV21-1 and TRBJ2-2; the table assigns TRBD1, which was not confirmed against the DNA. TRBV21-1 is shown as a pseudogene. The CDR3 runs 15 residues.

This chain links TRBV30 with TRBJ2-7; 7 positions agree with TRBD2. The germline V gene has CDR1 GTSNPN and CDR2 SVGIG (reference sequence). Losses at the gene ends were 7 bases for V and 4 bases for J; bases not matched to a gene: 10. The CDR3 is made up of 13 amino acids. CDR3 sequence reads: CASGRELFYEQYF. The CDR3 nucleotides are TGTGCCTCTGGGAGGGAGTTATTTTACGAGCAGTACTTC.

This clone was observed a handful of times. This chain connects TRBV5-4 to TRBJ2-2; 7 bases fit TRBD2. The length of the CDR3 is 15 residues. Germline lookup yields CDR1 SGHNT and CDR2 YYREEE (reference sequence). V dropped 1 base and J dropped 2; count of bases not matched to a gene: 2. CDR3 nucleotide sequence: TGTGCCAGCAGCTTGTCGGGGGGAAACACCGGGGAGCTGTTTTTT. As protein: CASSLSGGNTGELFF.

V is TRBV27 and J is TRBJ2-3; no definite D call. The germline CDR1 and CDR2 sequences are MNHEY and SMNVEV (reference sequence). This CDR3 region has 16 residues. Trimming took 5 bases from V and 0 from J, leaving 15 bases between them. The CDR3: CASSQSSALSTDTQYF. CDR3 in DNA: TGTGCCAGCAGTCAATCCTCCGCCCTAAGCACAGATACGCAGTATTTT.

The J gene is TRBJ1-1, the V gene TRBV4-2, with D maybe TRBD1 (6 bases). Germline CDR1 and CDR2: LGHNA and YNFKEQ. CDR3 length equals 16 residues. The V and J ends lost 2 bases and 2 bases respectively, with 15 bases between them. Here the CDR3 reads CASSQLTWTANTEAFF. The CDR3 nucleotides read TGTGCCAGCAGCCAATTGACATGGACAGCCAACACTGAAGCTTTCTTT.

This clone was found a few times. The rearrangement links TRBV11-2 to TRBJ2-4, with 7 bases aligning to TRBD2. Trimming took 5 bases from V and 0 from J; bases not matched to a gene: 4. The CDR3 covers 15 residues. CDR1 is SGHAT and CDR2 is FQNNGV in the germline V gene. For the CDR3, the DNA is TGTGCCAGCAGCAGCGGGGTTCTAGCCAAAAACATTCAGTACTTC. Its translation is CASSSGVLAKNIQYF.

V gene TRBV29-1 combines with J gene TRBJ1-5; D not certain. Trimming pared 4 bases from V and 5 bases from J, leaving 12 bases between. The V gene's germline CDR1 is SQVTM and CDR2 ANQGSEA. The CDR3 extends over 13 amino acids. Here the CDR3 DNA reads TGCAGCGTTGTATCGGGTCGCGATCAGCCCCAGCATTTT. Protein: CSVVSGRDQPQHF.

The chain is built from TRBV11-2 and TRBJ2-1, with 8 positions matching TRBD1. Per germline, CDR1 SGHAT and CDR2 FQNNGV. V lost 3 bases, J lost 0 bases, and 4 bases stayed unmatched. The CDR3 runs to 16 residues. The CDR3 DNA is TGTGCCAGCAGCTTTGATGGGACAGGCTCCTACAATGAGCAGTTCTTC. Its translation: CASSFDGTGSYNEQFF.

The chain has TRBV2 and TRBJ1-5; 9 bases are shared with TRBD1. The CDR3 spans 16 residues. Germline CDR1 is SNHLY and CDR2 is FYNNEI. V gave up 4 bases and J gave up 5 bases; unmatched junction bases: 9. As DNA, the CDR3 is TGTGCCAGCAGTGGACCCGGGACAGGGACATATCAGCCCCAGCATTTT. It specifies CASSGPGTGTYQPQHF.

This clone was picked up a small number of times. The chain carries TRBV6-5 and TRBJ1-2, with TRBD1 matching 7 bases. This CDR3 is built from 14 residues. The V gene's germline CDR1 is MNHEY and CDR2 SVGAGI. V was pared by 4 bases and J by 4 bases, with 6 bases of the junction left unmatched. The CDR3 region is CASSSAGTVYGYTF. CDR3 DNA sequence: TGTGCCAGCAGTTCCGCCGGGACAGTCTATGGCTACACCTTC.

The V gene is TRBV29-1, the J gene TRBJ2-2; 7 nucleotides align to TRBD1. The V gene's germline CDR1 is SQVTM and CDR2 ANQGSEA. The V and J ends lost 5 bases and 0 bases, in that order; junction bases with no gene match: 6. This CDR3 is built from 15 residues. The CDR3 region is CSVRTGPTNTGELFF. The CDR3 DNA reads TGCAGCGTTAGGACAGGACCTACGAACACCGGGGAGCTGTTTTTT.